This T cell receptor (beta chain) comes out of a study of blood T cell repertoires in COVID-19 (dated by TCRdb to the early 2020s). Regarding the research as a whole: Samples from collaborators originated in the United States, Italy and Spain and spanned both the acute and convalescent phases of COVID-19. The prospective study material was composed of cDNA or gDNA derived from T cells, B-cell-depleted T cells, or PBMCs. The dataset comprised deeply sampled blood TCRbeta repertoires from subjects exposed to, actively infected with, or recovered from COVID-19. The repertoires were released in a freely available public database meant as a resource for research on the immune response to SARS-CoV-2. The samples were drawn from two sources: the first 160 participants of the ongoing ImmuneRACE study, and 1,200 or so subjects contributed by 6 global collaborators. Nearly every sample came with metadata listing a de-identified subject ID, COVID-19 status, age in years and sex. Where available, HLA class I and class II types were taken from metadata supplied by the sample provider and were not determined by assay-based typing. Study-wide conclusions, independent of this receptor: Clinical and demographic metadata were provided uncurated, with the amount varying by source and participant.

Turning to this clone: It has no known antigen specificity. It has no much larger one-base neighbor in the sample; base qualities were not kept.

In Seattle, one collaborating source enrolled patients while the infection was active and tracked those patients longitudinally over the course of disease. Each collaborating institution followed its own protocols to collect whole blood in K2EDTA tubes. For TCRbeta analysis, collaborator samples were shipped as frozen whole blood, as isolated PBMCs, or as DNA extracted from either sample type. TCRbeta CDR3 regions were amplified from genomic DNA by means of the immunoSEQ Assay, a bias-controlled multiplex PCR. The paper's processing steps were these. The number of nucleated cells in each sample was estimated by amplification of reference gene primers within the assay. Sequence reads were collapsed and filtered to measure the absolute abundance of every unique TCRbeta CDR3 rearrangement. For each sample, productive Simpson clonality was calculated as the square root of Simpson's diversity index across productive rearrangements. What TCRdb holds here is the immuneACCESS table cut down to in-frame rearrangements. Part of the clones is not present; checked against another copy, under half of the missing clones reflect an unresolved V gene, and the others are unexplained. The V and J calls and clone size are taken from that table; D and trimming were inferred from the DNA. For this sample the table gives nearly 70,000 clones, of which roughly nine tenths were detected only once. The biggest ten clones account for roughly 3.1% of the sample.

The TCR comes from a woman in her 50s with COVID-19, enrolled during active disease. Sequencing input: peripheral blood.

The nucleotide sequence is given as TGTGCCAGCAGCGTAGCTCCCCGGGGGGCGGACGGGGAGCTGTTTTTT. Translated, it gives CASSVAPRGADGELFF. Here the chain combines TRBV9 and TRBJ2-2; a tentative D call is TRBD2 (7 bases match). Based on the germline V gene, the CDR1 and CDR2 sequences are SGDLS and YYNGEE. V loses 0 bases of germline sequence and J loses 7 bases, and the interval between the two ends is 16 bases. Spanning cysteine to phenylalanine, the CDR3 consists of 16 amino acids. The entry retains the CDR3 DNA only, 48 bases that are in frame from base 1.